The 5 T cell receptor beta chains in this list originate from one sample, sequenced in a study of cytomegalovirus exposure and HLA in healthy donors. The PCR was carried out with 60 Vbeta primers and 13 Jbeta primers. Produced via immunoSEQ multiplex PCR; TCRdb's table is partial and in-frame only. The sample records 110,000 or so clones, 65% to 85% being singletons. Material for sequencing was PBMCs. These receptors all come from a woman between 18 and 30 years old in good health and CMV-seronegative.

The V gene is TRBV29-1, the J gene TRBJ2-5, with D tentatively TRBD1 (5 bases). Trimming took off 7 bases at V and 2 bases at J, with 14 bases between the two ends. Germline CDR1 reads SQVTM; CDR2 reads ANQGSEA. The length of the CDR3 is 13 residues. The CDR3 spells CSDVGQKQETQYF. CDR3 DNA: TGCAGCGATGTAGGACAAAAGCAAGAGACCCAGTACTTC.

V is TRBV10-3 and J is TRBJ1-6; 9 bases align to TRBD1. The CDR3 runs 15 residues. Germline CDR1 ENHRY, CDR2 SYGVKD. The junction had 10 bases not matched to a gene; V was cut back by 8 bases and J by 8 bases. CDR3 residues: CAIGRDRDIDSPLHF. In DNA, the CDR3 is TGTGCCATCGGCAGGGACAGGGACATTGATTCACCCCTCCACTTT.

The V call is TRBV11-3, the J call TRBJ2-1, with 8 nucleotides matching TRBD2. Germline V gene lookup returns CDR1 SGHNT and CDR2 YENEEA. Trimming took 5 bases from V and 10 from J; bases not matched to a gene: 4. There are 12 residues in the CDR3. CDR3 nucleotide sequence: TGTGCCAGCAGCCCCGGGACTAGAGAGCAGTTCTTC. As protein: CASSPGTREQFF.

This chain's CDR3 is CASSRVRNQPQHF. CDR3 nucleotides: TGTGCCAGCAGCCGGGTCCGTAATCAGCCCCAGCATTTT. V usage is TRBV28 and J usage is TRBJ1-5; D is uncertain. The CDR3 is 13 amino acids. The V gene lost 6 bases and the J gene lost 4 bases, with 10 bases spanning the gap. In germline, CDR1 is MDHEN, CDR2 SYDVKM.

This clone turned up a few times. This chain links TRBV4-2 with TRBJ2-3; D possibly corresponds to TRBD1 (5 bases). CDR1 and CDR2 from the germline V gene are LGHNA and YNFKEQ. The length of the CDR3 is 14 residues. V lost 3 bases and J 1 base, leaving 8 bases between the germline ends. This CDR3 reads CASSQARGTDTQYF. The CDR3 DNA reads TGTGCCAGCAGCCAGGCCAGGGGCACAGATACGCAGTATTTT.